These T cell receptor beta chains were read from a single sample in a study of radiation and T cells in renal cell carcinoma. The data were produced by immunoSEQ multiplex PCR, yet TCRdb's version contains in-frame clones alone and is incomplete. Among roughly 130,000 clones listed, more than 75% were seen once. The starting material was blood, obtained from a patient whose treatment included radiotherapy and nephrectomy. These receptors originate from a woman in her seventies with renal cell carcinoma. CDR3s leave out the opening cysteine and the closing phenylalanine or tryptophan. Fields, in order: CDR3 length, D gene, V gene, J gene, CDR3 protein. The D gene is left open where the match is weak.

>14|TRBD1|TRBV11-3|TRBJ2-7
ASSLVMGDSSSEQY
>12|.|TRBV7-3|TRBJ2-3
ASSISAGTDTQY
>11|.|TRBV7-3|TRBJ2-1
ASRSGQRNEQF
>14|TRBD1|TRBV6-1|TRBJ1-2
ASSGDRGATNYGYT
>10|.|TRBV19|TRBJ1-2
ASSPREYGYT
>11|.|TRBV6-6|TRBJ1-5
ASSYSTDQPQH
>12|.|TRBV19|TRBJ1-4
ASSIVSTNEKLF
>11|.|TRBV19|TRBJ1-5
ASSNRVGQPQH
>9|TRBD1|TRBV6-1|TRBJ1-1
ASSLGQSAF
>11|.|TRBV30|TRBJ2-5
AWSGLNKGTQY
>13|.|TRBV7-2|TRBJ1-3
ASSLGRVAGNTIY
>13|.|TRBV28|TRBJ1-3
ASSLFQGNRNTIY
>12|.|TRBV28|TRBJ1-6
ASSLIHKDSPLH
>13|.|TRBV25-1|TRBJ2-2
ASSQPGLNTGELF
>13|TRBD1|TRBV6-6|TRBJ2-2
ASSYRTGGVGELF
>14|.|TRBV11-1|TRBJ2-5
ASSLESGRRGETQY
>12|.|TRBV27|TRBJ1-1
ASSLRSVNTEAF
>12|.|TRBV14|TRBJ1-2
ASSQGTGLYGYT
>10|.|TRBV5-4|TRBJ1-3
ASSLTSGPIY
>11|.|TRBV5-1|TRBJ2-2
ASSEGNTGELF